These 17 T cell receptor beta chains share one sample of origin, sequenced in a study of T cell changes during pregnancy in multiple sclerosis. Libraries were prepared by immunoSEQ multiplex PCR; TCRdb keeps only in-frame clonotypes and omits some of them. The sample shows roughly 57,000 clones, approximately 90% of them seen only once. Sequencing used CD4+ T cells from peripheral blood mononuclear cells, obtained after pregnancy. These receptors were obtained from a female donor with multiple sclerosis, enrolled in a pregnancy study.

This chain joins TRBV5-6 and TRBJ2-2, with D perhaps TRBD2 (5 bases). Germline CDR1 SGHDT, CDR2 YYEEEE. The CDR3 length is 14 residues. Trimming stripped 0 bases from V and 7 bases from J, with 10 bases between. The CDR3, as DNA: TGTGCCAGCAGCTTGGCCCTAGCCGGCGGGGAGCTGTTTTTT. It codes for CASSLALAGGELFF.

The CDR3 DNA reads as TGTGCCAGCAGTTTATCCCACTTATCCGGGGGGCCACATACGCAGTATTTT. Protein: CASSLSHLSGGPHTQYF. The rearrangement uses TRBV28 and TRBJ2-3; TRBD2 is a possible D gene (7 bases). The V end lost 1 base, the J end lost 7 bases, and 21 bases lay between the germline ends. The CDR3 totals 17 residues. The germline gives CDR1 MDHEN, CDR2 SYDVKM.

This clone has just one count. The CDR3 protein is CAISSGLAGGPARETQYF. The CDR3 nucleotides are TGTGCCATCAGCTCGGGACTAGCGGGGGGGCCTGCTCGGGAGACCCAGTACTTC. The genes are TRBV10-3 and TRBJ2-5, with 16 bases fitting TRBD2. Germline V lookup: CDR1 ENHRY, CDR2 SYGVKD. The CDR3 loop spans 18 amino acids. V dropped 6 bases and J dropped 5; count of bases not matched to a gene: 12.

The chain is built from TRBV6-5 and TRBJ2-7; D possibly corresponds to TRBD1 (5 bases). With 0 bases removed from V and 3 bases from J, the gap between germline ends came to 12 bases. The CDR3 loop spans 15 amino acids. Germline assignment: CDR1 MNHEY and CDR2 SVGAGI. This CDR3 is CASSYSLGQNYEQYF. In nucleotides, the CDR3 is TGTGCCAGCAGTTACTCTTTGGGGCAGAACTACGAGCAGTACTTC.

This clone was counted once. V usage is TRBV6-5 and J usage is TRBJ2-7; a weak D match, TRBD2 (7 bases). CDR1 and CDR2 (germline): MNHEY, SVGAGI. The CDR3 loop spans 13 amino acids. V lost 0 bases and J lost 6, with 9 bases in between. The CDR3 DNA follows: TGTGCCAGCAGTTACTCGAGGGGGGGCGAGCAGTACTTC. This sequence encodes CASSYSRGGEQYF.

CDR3 in amino acids: CASSLKVWEREKLFF. Here the CDR3 DNA reads TGTGCCAGCAGCTTAAAGGTCTGGGAGAGGGAAAAACTGTTTTTT. This chain joins TRBV7-2 and TRBJ1-4; D call uncertain. CDR1 and CDR2 (germline): SGHTA, FQGNSA. V was trimmed by 2 bases and J by 8 bases, leaving 15 bases between them. CDR3 size: 15 residues.

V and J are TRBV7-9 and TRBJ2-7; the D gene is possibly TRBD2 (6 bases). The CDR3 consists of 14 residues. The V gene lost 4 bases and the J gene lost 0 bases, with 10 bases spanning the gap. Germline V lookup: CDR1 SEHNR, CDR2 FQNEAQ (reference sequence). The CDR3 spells CASSYGGSSYEQYF. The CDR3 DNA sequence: TGTGCCAGCAGCTACGGAGGGAGCTCCTACGAGCAGTACTTC. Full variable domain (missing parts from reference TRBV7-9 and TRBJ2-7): DTGVSQNPRHKITKRGQNVTFRCDPISEHNRLYWYRQTLGQGPEFLTYFQNEAQLEKSRLLSDRFSAERPKGSFSTLEIQRTEQGDSAMYLCASSYGGSSYEQYFGPGTRLTVT.

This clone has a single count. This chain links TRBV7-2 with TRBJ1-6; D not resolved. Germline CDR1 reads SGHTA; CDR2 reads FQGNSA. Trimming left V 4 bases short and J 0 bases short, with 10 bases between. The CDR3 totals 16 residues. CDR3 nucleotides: TGTGCCAGCAGCTCGCCGCGGGGCTCCTATAATTCACCCCTCCACTTT. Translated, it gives CASSSPRGSYNSPLHF.

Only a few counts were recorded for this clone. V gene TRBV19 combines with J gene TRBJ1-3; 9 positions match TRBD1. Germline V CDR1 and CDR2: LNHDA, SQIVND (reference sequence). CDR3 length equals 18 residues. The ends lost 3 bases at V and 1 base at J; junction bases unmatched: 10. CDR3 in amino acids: CASSMPVIGTGSGNTIYF. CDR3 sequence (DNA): TGTGCCAGTAGTATGCCGGTAATCGGGACAGGGTCTGGAAACACCATATATTTT.

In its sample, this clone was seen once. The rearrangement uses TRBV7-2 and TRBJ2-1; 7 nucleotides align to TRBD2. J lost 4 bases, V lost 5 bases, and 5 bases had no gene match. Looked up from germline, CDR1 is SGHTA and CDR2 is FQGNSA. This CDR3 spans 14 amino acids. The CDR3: CASSGGLLYNEQFF. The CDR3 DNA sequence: TGTGCCAGCAGCGGGGGACTACTTTACAATGAGCAGTTCTTC.

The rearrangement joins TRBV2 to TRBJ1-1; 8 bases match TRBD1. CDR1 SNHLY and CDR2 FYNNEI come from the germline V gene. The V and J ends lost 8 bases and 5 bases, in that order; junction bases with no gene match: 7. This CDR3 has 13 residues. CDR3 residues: CASGQGPRTEAFF. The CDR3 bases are TGTGCCAGCGGACAGGGCCCAAGAACTGAAGCTTTCTTT.

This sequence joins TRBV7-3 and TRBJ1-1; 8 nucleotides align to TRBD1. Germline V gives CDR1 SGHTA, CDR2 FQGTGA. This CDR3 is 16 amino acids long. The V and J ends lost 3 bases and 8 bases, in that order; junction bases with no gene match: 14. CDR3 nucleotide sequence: TGTGCCAGCAGCTTGAGGCAGGGGGCGCGGGCTGTCGAAGCTTTCTTT. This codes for CASSLRQGARAVEAFF.

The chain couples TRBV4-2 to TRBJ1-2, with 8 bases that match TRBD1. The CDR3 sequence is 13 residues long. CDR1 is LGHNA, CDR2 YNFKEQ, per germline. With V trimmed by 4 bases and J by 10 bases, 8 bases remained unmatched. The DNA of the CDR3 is TGTGCCAGCAGCCGAGAGGGACAGGTAGCCTACACCTTC. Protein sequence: CASSREGQVAYTF.

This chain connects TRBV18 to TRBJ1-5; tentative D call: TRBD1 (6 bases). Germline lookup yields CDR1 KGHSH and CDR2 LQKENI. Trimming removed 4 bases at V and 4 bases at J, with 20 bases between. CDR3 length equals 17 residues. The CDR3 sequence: CASSLTGPPQGNQPQHF. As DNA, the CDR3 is TGTGCCAGCTCACTAACAGGGCCCCCTCAAGGGAATCAGCCCCAGCATTTT.

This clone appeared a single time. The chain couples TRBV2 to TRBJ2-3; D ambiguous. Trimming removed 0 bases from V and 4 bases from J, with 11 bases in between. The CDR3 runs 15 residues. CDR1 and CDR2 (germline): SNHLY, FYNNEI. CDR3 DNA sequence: TGTGCCAGCAGTGAAGCCTACGGGTCGCCAGATACGCAGTATTTT. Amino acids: CASSEAYGSPDTQYF.

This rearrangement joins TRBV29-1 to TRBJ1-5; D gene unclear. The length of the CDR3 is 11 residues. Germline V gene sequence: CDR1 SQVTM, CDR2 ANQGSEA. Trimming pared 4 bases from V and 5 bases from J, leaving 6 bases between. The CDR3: CSVGGDQPQHF. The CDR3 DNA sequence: TGCAGCGTTGGGGGAGATCAGCCCCAGCATTTT.

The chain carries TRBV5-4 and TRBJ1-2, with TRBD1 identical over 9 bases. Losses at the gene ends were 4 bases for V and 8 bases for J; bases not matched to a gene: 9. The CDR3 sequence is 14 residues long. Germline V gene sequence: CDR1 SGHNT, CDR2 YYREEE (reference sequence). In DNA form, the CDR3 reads TGTGCCAGCAGCACATGGACAGGGGCCGAAGGCTACACCTTC. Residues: CASSTWTGAEGYTF.